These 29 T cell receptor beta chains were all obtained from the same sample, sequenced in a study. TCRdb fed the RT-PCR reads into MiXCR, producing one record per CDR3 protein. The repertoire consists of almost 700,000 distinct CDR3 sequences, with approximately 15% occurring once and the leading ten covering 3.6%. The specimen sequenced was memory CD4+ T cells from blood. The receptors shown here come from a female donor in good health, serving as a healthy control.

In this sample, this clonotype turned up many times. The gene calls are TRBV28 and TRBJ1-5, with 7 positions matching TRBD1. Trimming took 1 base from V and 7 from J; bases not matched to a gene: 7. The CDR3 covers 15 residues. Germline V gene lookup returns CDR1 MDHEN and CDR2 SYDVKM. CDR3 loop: CASSLYRQGPQPQHF. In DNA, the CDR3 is TGTGCCAGCAGTTTATATCGACAGGGACCCCAGCCCCAGCATTTT.

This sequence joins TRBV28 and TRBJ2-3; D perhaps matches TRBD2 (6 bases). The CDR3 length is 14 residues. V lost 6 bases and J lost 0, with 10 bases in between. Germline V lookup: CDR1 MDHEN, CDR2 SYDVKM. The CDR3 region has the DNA TGTGCCAGCAGAGCGGGTTATAGCACAGATACGCAGTATTTT. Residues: CASRAGYSTDTQYF.

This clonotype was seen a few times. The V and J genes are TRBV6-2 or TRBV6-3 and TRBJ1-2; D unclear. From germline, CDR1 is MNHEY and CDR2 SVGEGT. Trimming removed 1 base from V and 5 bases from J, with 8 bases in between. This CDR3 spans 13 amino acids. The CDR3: CASSYWQEYGYTF. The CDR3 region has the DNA TGTGCCAGCAGTTACTGGCAGGAGTATGGCTACACCTTC.

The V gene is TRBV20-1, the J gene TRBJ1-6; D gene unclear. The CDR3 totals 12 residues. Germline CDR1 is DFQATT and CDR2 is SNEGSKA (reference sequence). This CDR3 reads CSPRPYNSPLHF. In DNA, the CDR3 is TGCAGCCCCCGGCCCTATAATTCACCCCTCCACTTT.

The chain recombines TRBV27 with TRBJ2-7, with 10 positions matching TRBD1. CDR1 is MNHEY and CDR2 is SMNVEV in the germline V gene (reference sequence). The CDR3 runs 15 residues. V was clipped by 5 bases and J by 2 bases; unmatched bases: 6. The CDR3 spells CASSPTGQGPYEQYF. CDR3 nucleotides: TGTGCCAGCAGTCCGACGGGACAGGGGCCCTACGAGCAGTACTTC.

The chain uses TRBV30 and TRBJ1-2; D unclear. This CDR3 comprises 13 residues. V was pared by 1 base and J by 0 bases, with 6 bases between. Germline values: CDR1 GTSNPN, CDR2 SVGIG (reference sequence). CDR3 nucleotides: TGTGCCTGGAGTGCCAGAGCTAACTATGGCTACACCTTC. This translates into CAWSARANYGYTF. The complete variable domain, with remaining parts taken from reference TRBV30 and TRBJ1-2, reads SQTIHQWPATLVQPVGSPLSLECTVEGTSNPNLYWYRQAAGRGLQLLFYSVGIGQISSEVPQNLSASRPQDRQFILSSKKLLLSDSGFYLCAWSARANYGYTFGSGTRLTVV.

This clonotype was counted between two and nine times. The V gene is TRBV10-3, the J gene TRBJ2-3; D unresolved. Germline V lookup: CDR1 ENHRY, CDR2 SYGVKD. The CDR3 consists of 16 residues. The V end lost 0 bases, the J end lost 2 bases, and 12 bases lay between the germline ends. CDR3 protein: CAISESFSAYTDTQYF. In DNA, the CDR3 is TGTGCCATCAGTGAGTCATTTAGTGCATACACAGATACGCAGTATTTT.

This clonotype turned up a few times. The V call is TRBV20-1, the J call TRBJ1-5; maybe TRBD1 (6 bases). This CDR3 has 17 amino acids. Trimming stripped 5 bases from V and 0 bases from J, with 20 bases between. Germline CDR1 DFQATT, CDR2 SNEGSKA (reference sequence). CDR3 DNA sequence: TGCAGTGCTTCGGCAGGGGTCAAGATCAATAGCAATCAGCCCCAGCATTTT. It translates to CSASAGVKINSNQPQHF.

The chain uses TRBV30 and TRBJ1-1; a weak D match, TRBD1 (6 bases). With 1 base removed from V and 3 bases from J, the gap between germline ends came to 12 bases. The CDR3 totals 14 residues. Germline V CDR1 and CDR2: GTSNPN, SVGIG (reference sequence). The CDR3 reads CAWSALNRDTEAFF. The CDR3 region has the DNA TGTGCCTGGAGTGCCCTAAACAGGGACACTGAAGCTTTCTTT.

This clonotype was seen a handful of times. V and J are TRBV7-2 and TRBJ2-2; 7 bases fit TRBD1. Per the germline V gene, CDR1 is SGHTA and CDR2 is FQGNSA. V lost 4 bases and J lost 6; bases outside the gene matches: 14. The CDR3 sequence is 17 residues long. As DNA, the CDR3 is TGTGCCAGCAGCTCGGAACCCGGGACAGACGTGTCCGGGGAGCTGTTTTTT. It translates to CASSSEPGTDVSGELFF. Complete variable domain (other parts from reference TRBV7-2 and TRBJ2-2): GAGVSQSPSNKVTEKGKDVELRCDPISGHTALYWYRQSLGQGLEFLIYFQGNSAPDKSGLPSDRFSAERTGGSVSTLTIQRTQQEDSAVYLCASSSEPGTDVSGELFFGEGSRLTVL.

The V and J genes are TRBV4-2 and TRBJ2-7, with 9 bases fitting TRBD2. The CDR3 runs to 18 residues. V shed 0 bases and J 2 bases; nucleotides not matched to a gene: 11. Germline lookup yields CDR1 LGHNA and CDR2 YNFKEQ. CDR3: CASSQDSLAGTTPYEQYF. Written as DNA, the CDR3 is TGTGCCAGCAGCCAAGATAGCCTAGCGGGAACAACACCCTACGAGCAGTACTTC.

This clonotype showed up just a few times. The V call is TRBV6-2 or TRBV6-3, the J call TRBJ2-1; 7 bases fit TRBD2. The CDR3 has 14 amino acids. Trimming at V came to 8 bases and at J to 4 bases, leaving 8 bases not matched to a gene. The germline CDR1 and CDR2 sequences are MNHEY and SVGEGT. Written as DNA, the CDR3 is TGTGCCAGCGGGAGAGCGGGACTTTACAATGAGCAGTTCTTC. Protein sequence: CASGRAGLYNEQFF.

CDR3 coding DNA: TGTGCCAGCAGCCGACAGGGGGTTTACGAGCAGTACTTC. This translates into CASSRQGVYEQYF. The chain employs TRBV3-1 and TRBJ2-7; 9 bases agree with TRBD1. Per the germline V gene, CDR1 is LGHDT and CDR2 is YNNKEL (reference sequence). CDR3 length: 13 residues. Trimming cost V 4 bases and J 4 bases; bases outside gene matches: 2.

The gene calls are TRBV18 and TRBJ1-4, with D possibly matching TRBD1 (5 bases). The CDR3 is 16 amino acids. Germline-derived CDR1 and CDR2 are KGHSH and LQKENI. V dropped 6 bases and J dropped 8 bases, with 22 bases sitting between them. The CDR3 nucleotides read TGTGCCAGCTCGCGACGGACTGCCAGGGAAGGGGAAAAACTGTTTTTT. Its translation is CASSRRTAREGEKLFF.

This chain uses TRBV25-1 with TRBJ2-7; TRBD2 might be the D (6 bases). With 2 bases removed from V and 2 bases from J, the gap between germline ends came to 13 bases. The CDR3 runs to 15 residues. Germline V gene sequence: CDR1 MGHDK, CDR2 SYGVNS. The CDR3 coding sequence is TGTGCCAGCAGTGAAGGCACGGGAGTCGCCTACGAGCAGTACTTC. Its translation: CASSEGTGVAYEQYF.

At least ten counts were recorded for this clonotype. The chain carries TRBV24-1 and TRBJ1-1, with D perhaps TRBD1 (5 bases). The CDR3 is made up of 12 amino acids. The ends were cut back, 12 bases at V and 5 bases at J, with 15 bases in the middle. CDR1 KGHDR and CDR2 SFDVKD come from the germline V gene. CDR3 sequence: CAAVGVGTEAFF. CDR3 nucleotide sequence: TGTGCCGCCGTGGGGGTAGGGACTGAAGCTTTCTTT.

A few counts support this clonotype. The CDR3 DNA reads as TGCAGTGCTAGAGATCGGGCACTAGATACCAGCACAGATACGCAGTATTTT. This gives the protein CSARDRALDTSTDTQYF. The V gene is TRBV20-1, the J gene TRBJ2-3; D is perhaps TRBD2 (5 bases). V shed 0 bases and J shed 0 bases, with 16 bases lying between them. The CDR3 contains 17 residues. The germline gives CDR1 DFQATT, CDR2 SNEGSKA (reference sequence).

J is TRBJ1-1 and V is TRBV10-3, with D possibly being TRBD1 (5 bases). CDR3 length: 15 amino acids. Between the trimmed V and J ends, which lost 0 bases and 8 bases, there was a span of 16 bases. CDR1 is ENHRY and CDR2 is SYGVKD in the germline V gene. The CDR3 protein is CAISESRTPGREAFF. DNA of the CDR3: TGTGCCATCAGTGAGTCGCGAACCCCAGGGCGCGAAGCTTTCTTT.

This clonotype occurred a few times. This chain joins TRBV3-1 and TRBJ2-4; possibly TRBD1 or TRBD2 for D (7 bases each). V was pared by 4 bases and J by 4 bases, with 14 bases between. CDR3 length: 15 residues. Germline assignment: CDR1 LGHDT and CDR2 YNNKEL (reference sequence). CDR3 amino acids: CASSLRGGQKNIQYF. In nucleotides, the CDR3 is TGTGCCAGCAGCCTTAGGGGGGGACAGAAAAACATTCAGTACTTC.

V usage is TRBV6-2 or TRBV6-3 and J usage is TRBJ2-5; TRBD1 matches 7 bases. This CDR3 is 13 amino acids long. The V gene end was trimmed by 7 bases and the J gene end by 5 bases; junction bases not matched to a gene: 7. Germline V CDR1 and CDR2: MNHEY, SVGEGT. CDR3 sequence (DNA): TGTGCCAGCAATGCACAGGGGATTGAGACCCAGTACTTC. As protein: CASNAQGIETQYF.

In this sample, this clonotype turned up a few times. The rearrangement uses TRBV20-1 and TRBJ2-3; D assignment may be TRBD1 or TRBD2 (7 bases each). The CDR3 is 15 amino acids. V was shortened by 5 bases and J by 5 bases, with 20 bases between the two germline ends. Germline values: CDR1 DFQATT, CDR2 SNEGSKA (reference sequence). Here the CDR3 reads CSAVSRGRALDTQYF. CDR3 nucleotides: TGCAGTGCTGTTTCCAGGGGGAGGGCTTTAGATACGCAGTATTTT.

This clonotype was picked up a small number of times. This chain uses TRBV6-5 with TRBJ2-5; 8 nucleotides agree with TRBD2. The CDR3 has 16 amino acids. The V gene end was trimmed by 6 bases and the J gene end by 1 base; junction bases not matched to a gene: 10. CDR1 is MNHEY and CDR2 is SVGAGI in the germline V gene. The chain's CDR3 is CASSSSLAELQETQYF. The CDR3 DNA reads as TGTGCCAGCAGCTCCTCACTAGCGGAGCTCCAAGAGACCCAGTACTTC.

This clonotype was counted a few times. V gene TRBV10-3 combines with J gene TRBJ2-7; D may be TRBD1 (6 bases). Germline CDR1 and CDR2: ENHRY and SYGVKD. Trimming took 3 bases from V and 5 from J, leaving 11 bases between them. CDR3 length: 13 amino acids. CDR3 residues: CAISERTDHEQYF. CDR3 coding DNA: TGTGCCATCAGTGAACGGACAGACCACGAGCAGTACTTC.

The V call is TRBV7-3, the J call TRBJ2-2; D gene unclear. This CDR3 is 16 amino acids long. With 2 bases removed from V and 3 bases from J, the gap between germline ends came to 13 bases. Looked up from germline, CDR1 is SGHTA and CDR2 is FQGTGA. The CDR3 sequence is CASSLLGFPDTGELFF. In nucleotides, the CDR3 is TGTGCCAGCAGCTTATTGGGGTTCCCGGACACCGGGGAGCTGTTTTTT. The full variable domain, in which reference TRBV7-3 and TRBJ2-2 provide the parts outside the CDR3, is GAGVSQTPSNKVTEKGKYVELRCDPISGHTALYWYRQSLGQGPEFLIYFQGTGAADDSGLPNDRFFAVRPEGSVSTLKIQRTERGDSAVYLCASSLLGFPDTGELFFGEGSRLTVL.

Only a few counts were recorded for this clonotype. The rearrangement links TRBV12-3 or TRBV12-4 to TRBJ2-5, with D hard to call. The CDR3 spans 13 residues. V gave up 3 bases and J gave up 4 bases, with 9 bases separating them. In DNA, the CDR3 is TGTGCCAGCAGTTTCCTAGACACAGAGACCCAGTACTTC. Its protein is CASSFLDTETQYF.

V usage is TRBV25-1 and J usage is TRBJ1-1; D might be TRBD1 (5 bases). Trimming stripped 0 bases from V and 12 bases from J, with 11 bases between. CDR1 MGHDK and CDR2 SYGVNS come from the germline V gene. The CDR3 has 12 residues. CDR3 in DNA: TGTGCCAGCAGTGAATATGGGGGGGTCACTTTCTTT. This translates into CASSEYGGVTFF.

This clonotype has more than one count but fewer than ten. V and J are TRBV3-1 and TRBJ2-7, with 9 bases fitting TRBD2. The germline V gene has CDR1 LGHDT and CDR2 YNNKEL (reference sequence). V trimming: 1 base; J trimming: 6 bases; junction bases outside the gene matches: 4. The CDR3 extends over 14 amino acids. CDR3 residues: CASSQGSGSPEQYF. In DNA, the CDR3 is TGTGCCAGCAGCCAAGGTAGCGGGAGTCCCGAGCAGTACTTC.

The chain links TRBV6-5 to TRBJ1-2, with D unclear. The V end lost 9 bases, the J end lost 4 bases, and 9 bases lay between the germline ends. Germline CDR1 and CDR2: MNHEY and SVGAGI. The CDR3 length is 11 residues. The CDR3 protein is CASGVGYGYTF. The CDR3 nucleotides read TGTGCCAGTGGGGTGGGCTATGGCTACACCTTC.

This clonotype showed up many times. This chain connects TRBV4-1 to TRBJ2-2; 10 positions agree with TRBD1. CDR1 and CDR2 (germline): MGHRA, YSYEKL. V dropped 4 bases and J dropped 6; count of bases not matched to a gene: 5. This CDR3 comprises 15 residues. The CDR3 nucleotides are TGCGCCAGCAGCCTCGGGACAGGGGTCGCCGGGGAGCTGTTTTTT. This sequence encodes CASSLGTGVAGELFF.